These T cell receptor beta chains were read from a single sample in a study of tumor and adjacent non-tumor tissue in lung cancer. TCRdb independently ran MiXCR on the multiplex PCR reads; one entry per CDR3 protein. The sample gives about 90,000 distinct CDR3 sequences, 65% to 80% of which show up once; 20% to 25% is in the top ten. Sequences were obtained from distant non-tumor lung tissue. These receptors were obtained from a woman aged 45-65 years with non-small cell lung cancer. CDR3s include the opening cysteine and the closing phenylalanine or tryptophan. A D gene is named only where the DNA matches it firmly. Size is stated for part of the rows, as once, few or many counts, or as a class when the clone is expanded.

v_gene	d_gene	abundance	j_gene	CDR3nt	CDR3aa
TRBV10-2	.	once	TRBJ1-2	TGCGCCAGCAGATTACATGGTGTTGGCTACACCTTC	CASRLHGVGYTF
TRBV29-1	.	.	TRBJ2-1	TGCAGCGTTGATGATCTATGCGGCTGGAACTCCTACAATGAGCAGTTCTTC	CSVDDLCGWNSYNEQFF
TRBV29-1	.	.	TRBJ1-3	TGTAGCGTTGAAAGCCCAGGCAGGAACAGTGGAAACACCATAAATTTT	CSVESPGRNSGNTINF
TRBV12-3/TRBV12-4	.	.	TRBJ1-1	TGTGCCAGTAATCGGGAGGTTAGGGGCATGAACACTGAAGCTTTCTTT	CASNREVRGMNTEAFF
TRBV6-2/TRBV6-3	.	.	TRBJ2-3	TGTGCCAGCAGTCTAGCGCTCCCCGACACGGATACGCAGTATTTT	CASSLALPDTDTQYF
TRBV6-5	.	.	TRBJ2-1	TGTGCCAGCAGTTACAATAGGGACCATGAGCTGCTCTTC	CASSYNRDHELLF
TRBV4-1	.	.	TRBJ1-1	TGCGCCAGCAGCCAAGGATTGAGGGACATCCCCTCTGAAGTTTTCTTT	CASSQGLRDIPSEVFF
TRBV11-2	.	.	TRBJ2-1	TGTGCCAGCAGCTTAGGGACTAACTCGGCTAGTGGAATCAATGAGCAGTTCTTC	CASSLGTNSASGINEQFF
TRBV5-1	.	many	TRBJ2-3	TGCGCCAGCAGCTTGGATCCCGGAGGCCTCACAGATACGCAGTATTTT	CASSLDPGGLTDTQYF
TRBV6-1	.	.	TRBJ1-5	TGTGCCAGCAGAGGAAGGGGGAGCAATCAGCACCAGCATTTT	CASRGRGSNQHQHF
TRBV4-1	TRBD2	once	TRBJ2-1	TGCGCCAGCAGTCAAGATTTGGCTAGCGGGAGCACCTACAATGAGCACTTCTTC	CASSQDLASGSTYNEHFF
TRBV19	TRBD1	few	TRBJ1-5	TGTGCCAGCAACCGACAGGGGTTTTCCAATCAGCCCCAGCATTTT	CASNRQGFSNQPQHF
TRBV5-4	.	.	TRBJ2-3	TGTGCCAGCAGCTTGAAGCAGGGACTCACAGATACGCAGTATTTT	CASSLKQGLTDTQYF
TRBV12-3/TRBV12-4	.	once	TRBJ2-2	TGTGCCAGCAGACGACAGGATACTGGGGAACTGTTTTTT	CASRRQDTGELFF
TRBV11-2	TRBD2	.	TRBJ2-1	TGTGTCAGCAGCTTCGTAGCGGGAGAATGGGATGAGCAGTTTTTC	CVSSFVAGEWDEQFF
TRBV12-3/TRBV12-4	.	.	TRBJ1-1	TGTGCCAGCGACCCACAGGGAGTGAACACTGAAGCTTTCTTT	CASDPQGVNTEAFF
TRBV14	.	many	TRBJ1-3	TGTGCCAGCAGCCAAGATCTTACCTCTGGAAACACCATATATTTT	CASSQDLTSGNTIYF
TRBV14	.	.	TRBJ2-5	TGTGCCAGCAGCCAATTCTCGACAGTCTCATTCCAAGAGACACAGTACTTC	CASSQFSTVSFQETQYF
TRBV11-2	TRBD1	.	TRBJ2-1	TGTGCCAGCAGCTTAGAGGCGGGACAGGGTATAAACGAGCAGTTATTC	CASSLEAGQGINEQLF
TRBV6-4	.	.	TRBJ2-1	TGTGCAAGCAGTGACTCGGACGAAGGCCACAATGAGCGGTTCTTC	CASSDSDEGHNERFF
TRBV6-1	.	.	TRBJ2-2	TGTGCCAGCAGTGAGTTAGCGTGGAACACCGGGGGCCTGTTTTTT	CASSELAWNTGGLFF
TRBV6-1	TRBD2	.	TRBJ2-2	TGTGCCAACAATGAAGATCCCGGGAGGGTCACCGGGGAGCTGTTTTTT	CANNEDPGRVTGELFF
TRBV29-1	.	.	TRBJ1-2	TGCAGCGTTGATCCCCCCGCGGGAAAGGGGGAGAAAGGATGGGGCTACACCTTC	CSVDPPAGKGEKGWGYTF
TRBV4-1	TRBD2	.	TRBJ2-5	TGCGCCAGCAGTCAGGAACAGCGGGAGGACCAAGAGACCCAGTACTTC	CASSQEQREDQETQYF
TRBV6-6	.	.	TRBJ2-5	TGTGCCAGCAGTCCCCTGAACCCAGCTGGGGCGACCCAGTACTTC	CASSPLNPAGATQYF
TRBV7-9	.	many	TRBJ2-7	TGTGCCAGCAGCTTATCCGACGAGCAGTACTTC	CASSLSDEQYF
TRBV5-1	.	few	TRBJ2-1	TGCGCCAACAGCCCGCTTATTAACGGGCCGGACTCCTACAATGAGCAGTTCTTC	CANSPLINGPDSYNEQFF
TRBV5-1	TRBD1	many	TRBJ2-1	TGCGCCAGCAGCTTAACAGGGGGGAAGGACAATGAGCAGTTCTTC	CASSLTGGKDNEQFF
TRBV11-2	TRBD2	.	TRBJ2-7	TGTGCCAGCAATTTAAGCAGCGGGAAGCAGTACTTC	CASNLSSGKQYF
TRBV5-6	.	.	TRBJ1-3	TGTGTAAGCAGCTTGATCGGGGGACGCTCCTCTGGAAACACCATATATTTT	CVSSLIGGRSSGNTIYF
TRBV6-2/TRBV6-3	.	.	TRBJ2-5	TGTGCCAGCAGCCGCGGGGCTGGTCAAAAGACCCAGTACTTC	CASSRGAGQKTQYF
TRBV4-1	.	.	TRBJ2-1	TGTGCCACCAGGACCATAGGTGAACAGTTCTTC	CATRTIGEQFF
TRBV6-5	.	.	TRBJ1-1	TGTGCCAGCAGCTACCTGACAGGTGGTAGCATTGAAGCTTTCTTT	CASSYLTGGSIEAFF
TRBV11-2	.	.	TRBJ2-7	TGTGCCAGCAGCCTGAGGGACACTGCATACAAGCAGTACTTC	CASSLRDTAYKQYF
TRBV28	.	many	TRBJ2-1	TGTGCCAGCACCTGGGGCAATGAGCAGTTCTTC	CASTWGNEQFF
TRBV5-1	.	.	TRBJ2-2	TGCGCAAGCCGCTCTCAGGGTACCACCGGGGAGCTGTTTTTT	CASRSQGTTGELFF
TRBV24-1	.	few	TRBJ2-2	TGTGCCATCGCACAGGGGAGGGGCACCGGGGAGCTGTTTTTT	CAIAQGRGTGELFF
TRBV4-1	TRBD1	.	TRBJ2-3	TGCGCCGGCAGCCAATCGGGACAGGGCACAGATACGAAGTATTTT	CAGSQSGQGTDTKYF
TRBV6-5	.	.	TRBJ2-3	TGTGCGAGCAGCACGGACTGTTACACAGATACGCAGTATTTT	CASSTDCYTDTQYF
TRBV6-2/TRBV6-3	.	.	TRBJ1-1	TGTGCCAGCAGTTACTCGAATGACAGGATCGCTTCCTTT	CASSYSNDRIASF
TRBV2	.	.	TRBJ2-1	TGTGCCAGCAGTGGCCAGCAGACCTACAATGAGCAGTTCTTC	CASSGQQTYNEQFF
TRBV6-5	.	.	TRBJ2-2	TGTGCCAGCAGTCACGAGTCCCTAGGCAACACCGGGGAGCTGTTATTT	CASSHESLGNTGELLF
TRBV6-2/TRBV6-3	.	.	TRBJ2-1	TGTGCCAGCAGCATGCCCGCCAGGACCTCCTACAATGAGCAGTTCTTT	CASSMPARTSYNEQFF
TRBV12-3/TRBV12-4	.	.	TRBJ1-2	TGTGCCAGCAGTCCGAGGAACAGCGATGACTACACCTTC	CASSPRNSDDYTF
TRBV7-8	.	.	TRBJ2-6	TGTGCCAGCAGTTTAGGGTGGACCAACGTCCTGACTTTC	CASSLGWTNVLTF
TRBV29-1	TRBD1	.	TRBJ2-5	TGCAACGCTCGGGACAGGGTTTGGGAGAGCCAGTACTTC	CNARDRVWESQYF
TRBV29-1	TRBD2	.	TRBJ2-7	TGCAGCGGAGCGGGATTGAGCGTGCAGTACTTC	CSGAGLSVQYF
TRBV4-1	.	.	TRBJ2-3	TGCGCCAGCAGCCAGCCAGGACTAACGGGAAACACAGATACGCAGTATTTT	CASSQPGLTGNTDTQYF
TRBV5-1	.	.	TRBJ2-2	TGCGCCAGCAGCAGAGGAGAAGTACCCGTGGAGCTGTTTTTT	CASSRGEVPVELFF
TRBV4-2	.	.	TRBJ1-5	TGTTCCGGCAGCCAAGACCTCAGTAGCAATCAGCTCCAGCATTTT	CSGSQDLSSNQLQHF
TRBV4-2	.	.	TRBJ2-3	TGTGCCAGCAGCCTAGCCGCGCGACAAGATACGCAGTATTTT	CASSLAARQDTQYF
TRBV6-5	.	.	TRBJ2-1	TGTGCCAGCAGTTACTCGCCTCTACTCCAAGAGACTGAGCAGTTCTTC	CASSYSPLLQETEQFF
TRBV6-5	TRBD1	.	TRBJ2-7	TGTGCCAGTAGTTACTCCAACAGGGGGTTCTACAAGCAATACTTC	CASSYSNRGFYKQYF
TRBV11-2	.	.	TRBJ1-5	TGTGCCAGCAGCCATGACTGGGTTAGCACAGATACGCAGCATTTT	CASSHDWVSTDTQHF
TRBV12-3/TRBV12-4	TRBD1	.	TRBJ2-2	TGTGCCAGCAGTTTACGGACAGGGACAAAGACCGGGGAGCTGTTTTTC	CASSLRTGTKTGELFF
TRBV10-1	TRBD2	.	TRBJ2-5	TGCTCCAGCAATGATTCGTCGCCGCGGGGGAAACACCAAGAGACCCAGTACTTC	CSSNDSSPRGKHQETQYF
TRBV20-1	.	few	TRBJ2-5	TGCAGTGCTGTAACGGGGTTACAAGAGACCCAGTACTTC	CSAVTGLQETQYF